These 19 T cell receptor beta chains came from one sample sequenced in a study of brain metastases from non-small cell lung cancer (dated by TCRdb to between 2018 and 2021). Library creation used the immunoSEQ multiplex PCR assay. Held by TCRdb, this immuneACCESS table contains in-frame sequences only and omits some clones. Under half of the omission traces to an unresolved V gene where checked; the cause of the rest is unknown. This sample comprises about 7,800 clones, approximately 80% of them detected only once. The ten biggest clones cover around 4% of the sample. Material for sequencing was primary lung tumor tissue. The cell subset or site label here, explained by the study, means: primary lung tumor paired with brain metastasis. These TCRs come from a donor older than 35 with non-small cell lung cancer.

This clone was observed a handful of times. The genes are TRBV7-8 and TRBJ2-1; no firm D call. CDR1 and CDR2 from the germline V gene are SGHVS and FQNEAQ. The CDR3 covers 16 residues. Between the trimmed V and J ends, which lost 3 bases and 0 bases, there was a span of 12 bases. The CDR3 bases are TGTGCCAGCAGCTTCCTAAGTTACAGCTCCTACAATGAGCAGTTCTTC. This encodes CASSFLSYSSYNEQFF.

The rearrangement joins TRBV7-9 to TRBJ1-2; D not certain. Germline V gives CDR1 SEHNR, CDR2 FQNEAQ (reference sequence). The CDR3 loop spans 15 amino acids. Trimming pared 5 bases from V and 5 bases from J, leaving 18 bases between. In DNA form, the CDR3 reads TGTGCCAGCAGCCCAAGAGACAAGACCGGATATGGCTACACCTTC. It translates to CASSPRDKTGYGYTF.

The rearrangement uses TRBV19 and TRBJ2-2, with 7 bases fitting TRBD1. CDR3 size: 14 residues. Germline CDR1 LNHDA, CDR2 SQIVND (reference sequence). V was clipped by 3 bases and J by 3 bases; unmatched bases: 1. The CDR3 spells CASSIQGDTGELFF. CDR3 nucleotides: TGTGCCAGTAGTATCCAGGGGGACACCGGGGAGCTGTTTTTT.

Comments on this clone: Being one base from a much bigger clone, this may be a read error. The chain is built from TRBV11-1 and TRBJ2-7; tentative D call: TRBD2 (6 bases). Germline V CDR1 and CDR2: SGHAT, FQDESV (reference sequence). The CDR3 extends over 14 amino acids. CDR3 in amino acids: CTSSSRGKDYEQYF. For the CDR3, the DNA is TGTACCAGCAGCTCCCGGGGGAAGGACTACGAGCAGTACTTC.

This rearrangement joins TRBV5-1 to TRBJ1-1; possible D gene TRBD1, 6 bases. Trimming shortened V by 2 bases and J by 5 bases, and 13 bases separated the two germline ends. CDR1 and CDR2 (germline): SGHRS, YFSETQ. This CDR3 comprises 14 residues. CDR3 sequence (DNA): TGCGCCAGCAGCTTCTCAGGGGCGCGTACTGAAGCTTTCTTT. This translates into CASSFSGARTEAFF.

The chain has TRBV6-5 and TRBJ2-7; 7 bases are shared with TRBD1. There are 15 residues in the CDR3. Per the germline V gene, CDR1 is MNHEY and CDR2 is SVGAGI. Trimming at V came to 6 bases and at J to 0 bases, leaving 8 bases not matched to a gene. The CDR3, as DNA: TGTGCCAGCAGGTTCACCGGGACAGCCTCCTACGAGCAGTACTTC. Residues: CASRFTGTASYEQYF.

J is TRBJ1-4 and V is TRBV5-6; 7 bases line up with TRBD1. CDR1 is SGHDT, CDR2 YYEEEE, per germline. The CDR3 contains 16 residues. Losses at the gene ends were 3 bases for V and 8 bases for J; bases not matched to a gene: 13. The CDR3 loop is CASSSVFRDRDEKLFF. The CDR3, as DNA: TGTGCCAGCAGCTCGGTATTCCGAGACAGGGACGAAAAACTGTTTTTT. Based on the CDR3 plus reference TRBV5-6 and TRBJ1-4, the full variable domain is DAGVTQSPTHLIKTRGQQVTLRCSPKSGHDTVSWYQQALGQGPQFIFQYYEEEERQRGNFPDRFSGHQFPNYSSELNVNALLLGDSALYLCASSSVFRDRDEKLFFGSGTQLSVL.

This CDR3 is CASSQDWPGESETQYF. Written as DNA, the CDR3 is TGCGCCAGCAGCCAAGATTGGCCGGGAGAATCAGAGACCCAGTACTTC. The J gene is TRBJ2-5, the V gene TRBV4-3; tentatively, D is TRBD2 (6 bases). The CDR3 runs 16 residues. V was trimmed by 0 bases and J by 4 bases, leaving 15 bases between them. The germline gives CDR1 LGHNA, CDR2 YSLEER.

The chain joins TRBV21-1 to TRBJ2-7. TRBV21-1 is tagged as a pseudogene. This CDR3 is built from 15 residues. In DNA form, the CDR3 reads TGTGCCAGCAGCCCCGGGGCAGTGGGGTCCTACGAGCAGTACTTC. It codes for CASSPGAVGSYEQYF.

The V call is TRBV5-4, the J call TRBJ1-3; 10 nucleotides agree with TRBD1. The length of the CDR3 is 16 residues. Germline V lookup: CDR1 SGHNT, CDR2 YYREEE (reference sequence). The trim removed 4 bases at V and 5 bases at J, leaving 9 bases unmatched. The CDR3 loop reads CASSLSRGQGRNTIYF. The CDR3 nucleotides are TGTGCCAGCAGCCTCTCAAGGGGACAGGGGCGAAACACCATATATTTT.

The V and J genes are TRBV7-2 and TRBJ2-7; D may be TRBD1 (6 bases). Germline values: CDR1 SGHTA, CDR2 FQGNSA. V was shortened by 4 bases and J by 0 bases, with 13 bases between the two germline ends. This CDR3 comprises 15 residues. The CDR3 spells CASSSTGTRSYEQYF. In DNA, the CDR3 is TGTGCCAGCAGCTCTACTGGGACACGCTCCTACGAGCAGTACTTC.

In its sample, this clone was seen once. The chain employs TRBV13 and TRBJ2-2; D could derive from TRBD1 or TRBD2 (5 bases each). Germline lookup yields CDR1 PRHDT and CDR2 FYEKMQ (reference sequence). The CDR3 contains 14 residues. The V and J ends lost 1 base and 6 bases respectively, with 9 bases between them. The CDR3 sequence: CASSLVGVSGELFF. The CDR3 bases are TGTGCCAGCAGCTTAGTGGGGGTTTCCGGGGAGCTGTTTTTT.

Here the CDR3 reads CASSSGGWGTGELFF. DNA for the CDR3: TGTGCCAGCAGTTCTGGAGGATGGGGAACCGGGGAGCTGTTTTTT. The V gene is TRBV2, the J gene TRBJ2-2; D is possibly TRBD2 (5 bases). The germline gives CDR1 SNHLY, CDR2 FYNNEI. The CDR3 length is 15 residues. Trimming left V 5 bases short and J 5 bases short, with 15 bases between.

As concerns this clone: One end of the junction does not line up with germline, which may come from a read error. The J gene is TRBJ1-3, the V gene TRBV28; D call uncertain. Germline V lookup: CDR1 MDHEN, CDR2 SYDVKM. CDR3 length equals 16 residues. CDR3 sequence reads: CTSSSPDVASGNTIYF. The DNA for the CDR3 is TGTACCAGCAGTTCGCCGGACGTCGCTTCTGGAAACACCATATATTTT.

This chain links TRBV11-3 with TRBJ2-5; 8 nucleotides line up with TRBD1. Trimming cost V 5 bases and J 4 bases; bases outside gene matches: 3. The germline CDR1 and CDR2 sequences are SGHNT and YENEEA. CDR3 length equals 13 residues. The CDR3 sequence: CASSPGTGETQYF. The CDR3 DNA reads as TGTGCCAGCAGCCCAGGGACAGGAGAGACCCAGTACTTC.

Worth noting for this clone: Other DNA sequences in the sample encode the same CDR3. The rearrangement links TRBV6-6 to TRBJ1-2; TRBD1 matches at 7 bases. This CDR3 has 14 amino acids. Germline lookup yields CDR1 MNHNY and CDR2 SVGAGI (reference sequence). V lost 9 bases and J lost 2; bases outside the gene matches: 9. This CDR3 is CASSRGQVNYGYTF. DNA of the CDR3: TGTGCCAGTAGCCGCGGACAGGTCAACTATGGCTACACCTTC.

The chain recombines TRBV5-4 with TRBJ2-7; D assignment may be TRBD1 or TRBD2 (5 bases each). The CDR3 contains 15 residues. Germline assignment: CDR1 SGHNT and CDR2 YYREEE (reference sequence). Trimming took off 4 bases at V and 4 bases at J, with 18 bases between the two ends. The CDR3 sequence: CASSQAGLAYYEQYF. CDR3 coding DNA: TGTGCCAGCAGCCAGGCAGGGCTAGCTTATTACGAGCAGTACTTC.

The chain recombines TRBV6-5 with TRBJ1-3; D not certain. The CDR3 contains 16 residues. V lost 3 bases and J lost 0, with 12 bases in between. CDR1 is MNHEY, CDR2 SVGAGI, per germline. CDR3 sequence: CASSYYRATSGNTIYF. CDR3 DNA: TGTGCCAGCAGTTATTATCGGGCCACCTCTGGAAACACCATATATTTT.

The V call is TRBV7-9, the J call TRBJ1-2; no firm D call. Per germline, CDR1 SEHNR and CDR2 FQNEAQ (reference sequence). CDR3 length equals 14 residues. V lost 5 bases to trimming and J lost 7 bases, with 17 bases between them. The CDR3 loop reads CASSTNEGSGGYTF. In DNA form, the CDR3 reads TGTGCCAGCAGCACAAACGAGGGTTCGGGTGGCTACACCTTC.